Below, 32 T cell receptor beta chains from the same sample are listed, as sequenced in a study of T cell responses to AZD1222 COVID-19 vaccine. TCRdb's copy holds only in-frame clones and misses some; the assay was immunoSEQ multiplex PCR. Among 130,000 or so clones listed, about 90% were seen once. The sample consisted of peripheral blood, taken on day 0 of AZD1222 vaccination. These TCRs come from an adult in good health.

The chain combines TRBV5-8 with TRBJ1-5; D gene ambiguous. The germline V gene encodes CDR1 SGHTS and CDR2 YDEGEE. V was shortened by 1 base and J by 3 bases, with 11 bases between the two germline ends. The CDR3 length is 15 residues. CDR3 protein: CASSLTRADNQPQHF. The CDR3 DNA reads TGTGCCAGCAGCTTGACTAGGGCAGACAATCAGCCCCAGCATTTT.

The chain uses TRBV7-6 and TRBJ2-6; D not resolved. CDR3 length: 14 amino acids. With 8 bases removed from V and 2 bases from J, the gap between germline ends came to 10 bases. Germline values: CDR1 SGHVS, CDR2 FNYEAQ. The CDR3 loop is CASDPSPGANVLTF. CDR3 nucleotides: TGTGCCAGCGACCCTTCCCCTGGGGCCAACGTCCTGACTTTC.

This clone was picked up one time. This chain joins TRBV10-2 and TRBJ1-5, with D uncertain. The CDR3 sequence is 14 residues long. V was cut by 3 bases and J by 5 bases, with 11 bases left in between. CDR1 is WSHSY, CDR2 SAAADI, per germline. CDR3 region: CASSDRLLDQPQHF. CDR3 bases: TGCGCCAGCAGTGATCGGCTTTTGGATCAGCCCCAGCATTTT.

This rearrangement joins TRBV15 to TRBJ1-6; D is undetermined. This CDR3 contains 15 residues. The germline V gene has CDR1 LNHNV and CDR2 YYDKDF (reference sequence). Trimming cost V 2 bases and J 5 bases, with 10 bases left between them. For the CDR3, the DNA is TGTGCCACCAGCAGAACCGGCCTAGATAATTCACCCCTCCACTTT. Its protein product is CATSRTGLDNSPLHF.

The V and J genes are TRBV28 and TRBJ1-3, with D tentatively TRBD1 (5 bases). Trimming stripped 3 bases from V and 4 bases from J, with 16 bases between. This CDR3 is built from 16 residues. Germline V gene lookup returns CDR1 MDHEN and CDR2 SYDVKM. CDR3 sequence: CASSLPTGPAGNTIYF. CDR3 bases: TGTGCCAGCAGTTTGCCTACAGGTCCAGCGGGAAACACCATATATTTT.

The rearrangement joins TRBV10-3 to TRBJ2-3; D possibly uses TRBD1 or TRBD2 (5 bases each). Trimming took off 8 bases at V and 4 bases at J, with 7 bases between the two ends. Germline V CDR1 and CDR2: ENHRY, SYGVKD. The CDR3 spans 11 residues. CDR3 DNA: TGTGCCATCCGGGGCGCAGATACGCAGTATTTT. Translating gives CAIRGADTQYF.

This CDR3 reads CSVPDRAGGYTF. CDR3 in DNA: TGCAGCGTGCCGGACAGGGCTGGGGGCTACACCTTC. The chain is built from TRBV29-1 and TRBJ1-2; 8 positions match TRBD1. After removal of 6 bases from V and 8 bases from J, the junction contained 8 bases not matched to a gene. CDR1 and CDR2 (germline): SQVTM, ANQGSEA. The CDR3 spans 12 residues.

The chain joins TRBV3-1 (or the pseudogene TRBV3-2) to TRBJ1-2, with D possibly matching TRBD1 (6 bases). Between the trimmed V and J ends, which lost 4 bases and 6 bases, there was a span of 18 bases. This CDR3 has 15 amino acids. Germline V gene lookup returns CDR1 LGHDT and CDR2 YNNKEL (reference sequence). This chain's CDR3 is CASSLAGRGEDGYTF. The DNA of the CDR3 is TGTGCCAGCAGCCTCGCGGGCAGGGGCGAGGATGGCTACACCTTC.

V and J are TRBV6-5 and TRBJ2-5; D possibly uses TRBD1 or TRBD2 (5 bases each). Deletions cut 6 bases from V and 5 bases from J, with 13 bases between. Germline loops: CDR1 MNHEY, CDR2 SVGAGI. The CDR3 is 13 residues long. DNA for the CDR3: TGTGCCAGCAGCTCGTGGGGACGGGAGACCCAGTACTTC. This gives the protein CASSSWGRETQYF.

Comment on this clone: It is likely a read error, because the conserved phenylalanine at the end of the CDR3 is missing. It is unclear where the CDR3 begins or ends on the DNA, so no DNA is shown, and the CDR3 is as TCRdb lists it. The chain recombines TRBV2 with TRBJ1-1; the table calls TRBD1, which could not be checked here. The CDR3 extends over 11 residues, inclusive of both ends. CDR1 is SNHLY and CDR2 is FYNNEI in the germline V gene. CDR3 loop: CATPPLTGQAS.

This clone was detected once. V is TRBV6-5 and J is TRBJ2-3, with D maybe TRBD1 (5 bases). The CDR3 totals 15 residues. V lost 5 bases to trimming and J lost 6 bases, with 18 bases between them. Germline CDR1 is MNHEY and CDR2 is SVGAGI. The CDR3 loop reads CASSTSTGPRDTQYF. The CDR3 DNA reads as TGTGCCAGCAGTACGTCAACAGGCCCCCGCGATACGCAGTATTTT.

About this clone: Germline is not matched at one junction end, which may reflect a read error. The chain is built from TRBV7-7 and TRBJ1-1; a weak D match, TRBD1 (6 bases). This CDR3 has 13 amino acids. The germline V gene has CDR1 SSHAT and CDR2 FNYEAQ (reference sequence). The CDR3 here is CASSVDRNTEAFF. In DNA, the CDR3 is TGTGCTAGCAGCGTGGACAGGAACACTGAAGCTTTCTTT.

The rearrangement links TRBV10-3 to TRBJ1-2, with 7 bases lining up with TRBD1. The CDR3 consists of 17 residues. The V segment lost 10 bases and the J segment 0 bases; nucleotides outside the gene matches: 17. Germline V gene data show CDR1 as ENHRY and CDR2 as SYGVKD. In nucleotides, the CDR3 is TGTGCCACCAGGGACAGAAACCCGGGGCCTTCTAACTATGGCTACACCTTC. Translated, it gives CATRDRNPGPSNYGYTF.

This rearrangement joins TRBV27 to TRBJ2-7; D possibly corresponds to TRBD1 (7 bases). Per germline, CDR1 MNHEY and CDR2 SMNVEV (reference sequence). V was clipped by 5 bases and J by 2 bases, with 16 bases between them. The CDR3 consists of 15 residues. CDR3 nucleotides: TGTGCCAGCAGTCCTCGCGGGACAGTCACCTACGAGCAGTACTTC. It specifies CASSPRGTVTYEQYF.

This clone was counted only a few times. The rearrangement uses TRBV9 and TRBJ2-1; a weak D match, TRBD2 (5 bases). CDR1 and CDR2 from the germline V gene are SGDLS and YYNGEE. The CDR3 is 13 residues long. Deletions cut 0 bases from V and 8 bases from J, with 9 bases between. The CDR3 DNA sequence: TGTGCCAGCAGCGTAGTTCACGGGGATGAGCAGTTCTTC. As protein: CASSVVHGDEQFF.

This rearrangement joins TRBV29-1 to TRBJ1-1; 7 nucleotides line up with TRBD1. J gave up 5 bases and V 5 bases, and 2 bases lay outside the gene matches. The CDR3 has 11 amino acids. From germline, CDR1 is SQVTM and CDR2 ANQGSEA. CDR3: CSVNRGTEAFF. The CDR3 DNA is TGCAGCGTTAACAGGGGTACTGAAGCTTTCTTT.

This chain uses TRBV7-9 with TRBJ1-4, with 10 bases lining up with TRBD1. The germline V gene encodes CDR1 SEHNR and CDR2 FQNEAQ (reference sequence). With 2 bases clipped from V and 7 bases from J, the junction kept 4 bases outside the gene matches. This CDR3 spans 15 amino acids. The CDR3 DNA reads TGTGCCAGCAGCTTATGGGGGACAGGGGCTGAAAAACTGTTTTTT. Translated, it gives CASSLWGTGAEKLFF.

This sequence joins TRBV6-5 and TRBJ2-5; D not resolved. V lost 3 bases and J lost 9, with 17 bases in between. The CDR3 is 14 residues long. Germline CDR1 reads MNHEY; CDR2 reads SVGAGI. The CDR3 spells CASSYSVQSWSQYF. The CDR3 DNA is TGTGCCAGCAGTTATTCGGTTCAAAGCTGGTCCCAGTACTTC.

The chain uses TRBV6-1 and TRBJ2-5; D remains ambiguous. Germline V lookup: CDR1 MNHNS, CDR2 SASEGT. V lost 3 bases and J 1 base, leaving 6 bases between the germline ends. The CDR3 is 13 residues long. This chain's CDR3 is CASSDTFQETQYF. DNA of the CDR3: TGTGCCAGCAGTGATACCTTCCAAGAGACCCAGTACTTC.

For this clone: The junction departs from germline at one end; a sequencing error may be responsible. CDR3 protein: CASSLLPEGEQYF. CDR3 DNA sequence: TGTGCTAGCAGCTTGCTACCGGAAGGGGAGCAGTACTTC. The V and J genes are TRBV7-7 and TRBJ2-7, with D hard to call. CDR1 SSHAT and CDR2 FNYEAQ come from the germline V gene (reference sequence). The CDR3 is made up of 13 amino acids.

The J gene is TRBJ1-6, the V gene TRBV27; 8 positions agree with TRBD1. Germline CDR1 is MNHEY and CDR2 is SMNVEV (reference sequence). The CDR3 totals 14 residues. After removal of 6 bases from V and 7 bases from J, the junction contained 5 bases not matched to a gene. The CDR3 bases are TGTGCCAGCAGCCTAGACAGGGGAAATTCACCCCTCCACTTT. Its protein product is CASSLDRGNSPLHF.

CDR3 sequence (DNA): TGTGCCAGCAGCCTCAGTAGCACCTCCTACGAGCAGTACTTC. It specifies CASSLSSTSYEQYF. The chain links TRBV7-8 to TRBJ2-7, with unresolved D. This CDR3 region has 14 residues. CDR1 is SGHVS and CDR2 is FQNEAQ in the germline V gene. Trimming removed 5 bases from V and 0 bases from J, with 11 bases in between.

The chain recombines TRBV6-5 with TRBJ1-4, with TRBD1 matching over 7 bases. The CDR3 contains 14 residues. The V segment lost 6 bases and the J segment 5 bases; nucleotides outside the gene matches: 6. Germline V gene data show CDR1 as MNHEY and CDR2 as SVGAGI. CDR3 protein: CASSQQGTNEKLFF. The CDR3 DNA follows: TGTGCCAGCAGCCAACAGGGGACGAATGAAAAACTGTTTTTT.

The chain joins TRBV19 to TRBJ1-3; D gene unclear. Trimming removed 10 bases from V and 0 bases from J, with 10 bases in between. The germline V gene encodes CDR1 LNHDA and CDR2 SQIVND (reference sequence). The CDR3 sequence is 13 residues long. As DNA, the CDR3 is TGTGCCACCAACGGTGGCTCTGGAAACACCATATATTTT. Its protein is CATNGGSGNTIYF.

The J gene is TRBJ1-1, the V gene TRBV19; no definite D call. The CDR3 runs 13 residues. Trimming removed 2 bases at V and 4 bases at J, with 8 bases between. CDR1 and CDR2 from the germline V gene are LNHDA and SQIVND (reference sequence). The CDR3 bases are TGTGCCAGTAGTATAAGGATCACCACTGAAGCTTTCTTT. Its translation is CASSIRITTEAFF.

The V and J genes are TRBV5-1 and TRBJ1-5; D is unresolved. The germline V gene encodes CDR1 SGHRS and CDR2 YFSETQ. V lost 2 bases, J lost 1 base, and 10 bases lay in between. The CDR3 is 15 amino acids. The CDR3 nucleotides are TGCGCCAGCAGCTTAGAACCCGGGAGCAATCAGCCCCAGCATTTT. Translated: CASSLEPGSNQPQHF. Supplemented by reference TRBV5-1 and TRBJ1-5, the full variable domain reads KAGVTQTPRYLIKTRGQQVTLSCSPISGHRSVSWYQQTPGQGLQFLFEYFSETQRNKGNFPGRFSGRQFSNSRSEMNVSTLELGDSALYLCASSLEPGSNQPQHFGDGTRLSIL.

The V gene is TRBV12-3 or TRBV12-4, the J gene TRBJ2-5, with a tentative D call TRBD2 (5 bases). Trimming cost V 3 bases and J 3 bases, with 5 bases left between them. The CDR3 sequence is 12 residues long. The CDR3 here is CASSFGKETQYF. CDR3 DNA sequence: TGTGCCAGCAGTTTCGGGAAAGAGACCCAGTACTTC.

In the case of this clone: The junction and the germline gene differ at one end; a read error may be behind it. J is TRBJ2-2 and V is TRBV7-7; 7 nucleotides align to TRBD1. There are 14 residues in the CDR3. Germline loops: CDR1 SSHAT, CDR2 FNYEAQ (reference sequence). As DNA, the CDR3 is TGTGCTAGCAGTCCCCTTCAGGGGGCCGGGGAGCTGTTTTTT. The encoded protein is CASSPLQGAGELFF.

CDR3 sequence: CASRQGPTPNYGYTF. The CDR3 bases are TGTGCCAGCAGACAGGGGCCGACTCCTAACTATGGCTACACCTTC. The J gene is TRBJ1-2, the V gene TRBV6-5; 7 nucleotides align to TRBD1. Germline V gene sequence: CDR1 MNHEY, CDR2 SVGAGI. Trimming cost V 6 bases and J 0 bases; bases outside gene matches: 7. The CDR3 has 15 residues.

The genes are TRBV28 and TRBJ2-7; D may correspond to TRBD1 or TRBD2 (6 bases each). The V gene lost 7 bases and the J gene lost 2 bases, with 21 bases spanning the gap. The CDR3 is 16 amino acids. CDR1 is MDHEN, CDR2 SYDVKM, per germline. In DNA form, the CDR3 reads TGTGCCAGCAATAAGCTCAACGGGGGCCTAACCTACGAGCAGTACTTC. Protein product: CASNKLNGGLTYEQYF.

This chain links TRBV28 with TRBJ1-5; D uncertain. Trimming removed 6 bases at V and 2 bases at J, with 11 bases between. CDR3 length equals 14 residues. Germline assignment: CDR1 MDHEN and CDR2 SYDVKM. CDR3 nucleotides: TGTGCCAGCAGCCGGGCTTGGGGCAATCAGCCCCAGCATTTT. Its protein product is CASSRAWGNQPQHF.

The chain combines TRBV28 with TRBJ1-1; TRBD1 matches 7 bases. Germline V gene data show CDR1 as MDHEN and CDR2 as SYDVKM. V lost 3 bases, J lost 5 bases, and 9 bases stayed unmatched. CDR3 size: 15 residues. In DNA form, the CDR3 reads TGTGCCAGCAGTTTCCACGGACAGGTCGGTACTGAAGCTTTCTTT. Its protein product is CASSFHGQVGTEAFF.